This T cell receptor (beta chain) was recorded in a study of T-cell reconstitution after alpha-beta-depleted transplantation in children. The CDR3 loop spans 17 amino acids. From germline, CDR1 is SGHVS and CDR2 FQNEAQ. Trimming cost V 5 bases and J 0 bases, with 19 bases left between them. This clonotype occurred a few times. Molecular barcoding with unique molecular identifiers was used for the TCRbeta library. MiXCR was run by TCRdb on the PCR reads, yielding one entry per CDR3 protein. The data hold roughly 590,000 distinct CDR3 sequences, with 15% to 20% observed a single time. This TCR was recovered from a human donor who donated a stem cell graft to a child with acute myeloid leukemia. Sample: PBMCs from the stem cell graft donor, taken from the stem cell graft. J is TRBJ1-1 and V is TRBV7-8; D perhaps matches TRBD1 (6 bases). CDR3 bases: TGTGCCAGCAGCGAGATCCAGGGGAGTCGGGTGAACACTGAAGCTTTCTTT. Its protein product is CASSEIQGSRVNTEAFF.